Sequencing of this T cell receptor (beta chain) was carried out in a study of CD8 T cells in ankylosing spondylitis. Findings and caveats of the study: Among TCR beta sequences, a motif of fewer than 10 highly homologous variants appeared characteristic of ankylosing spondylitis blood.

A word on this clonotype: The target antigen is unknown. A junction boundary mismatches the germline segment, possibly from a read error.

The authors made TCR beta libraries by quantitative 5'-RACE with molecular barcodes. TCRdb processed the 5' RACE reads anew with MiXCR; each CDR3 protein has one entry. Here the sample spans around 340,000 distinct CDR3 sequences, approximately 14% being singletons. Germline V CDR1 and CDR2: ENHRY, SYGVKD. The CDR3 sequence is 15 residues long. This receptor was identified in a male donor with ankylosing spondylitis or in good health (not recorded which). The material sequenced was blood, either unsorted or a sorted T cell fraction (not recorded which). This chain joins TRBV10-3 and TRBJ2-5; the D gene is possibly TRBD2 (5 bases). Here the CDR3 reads CAISESARGRETQYF. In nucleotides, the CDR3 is TGTGCCATCAGCGAGTCTGCTCGGGGAAGGGAGACCCAGTACTTC.